This T cell receptor beta chain stems from a study of cytomegalovirus exposure and HLA in healthy donors. The PCR ran on 60 Vbeta and 13 Jbeta primers. The protocol was immunoSEQ multiplex PCR, while the TCRdb copy is restricted to in-frame clones and leaves out a portion. The sample shows 150,000 or so clones, about 64% of them seen only once. The length of the CDR3 is 14 residues. The V gene lost 4 bases and the J gene lost 3 bases, with 13 bases spanning the gap. The V gene's germline CDR1 is LNHDA and CDR2 SQIVND (reference sequence). This TCR came from a woman aged 30 to 39 in good health and CMV-seropositive. This rearrangement joins TRBV19 to TRBJ2-7; D remains unclear. Material: PBMCs. The CDR3 loop reads CASSKMGQDYEQYF. CDR3 nucleotide sequence: TGTGCCAGTAGTAAGATGGGTCAGGACTACGAGCAGTACTTC.